This TCR beta chain derives from a study of T-cell memory formation after mild COVID-19. Study-level results: Shrinking CD4+ clones resided mostly in CM and EM, and CD8+ ones in EMRA.

A single record per CDR3 protein comes from TCRdb applying MiXCR to the 5' RACE reads. This sample has some 440,000 distinct CDR3 sequences; around a quarter occur once, and the top ten carry approximately 12%. On this clonotype itself: Antigen: not known.

Trimming stripped 3 bases from V and 0 bases from J, with 15 bases between. The CDR3 extends over 17 amino acids. Germline CDR1 is MDHEN and CDR2 is SYDVKM. This sequence was found in an adult woman who had mild COVID-19 (a few samples of this study predate the infection). Cell type and time point are not known. Sequenced material: PBMCs or a T cell subset sorted from them (not recorded which). This chain connects TRBV28 to TRBJ1-3, with D perhaps matching TRBD1 (5 bases). CDR3 DNA sequence: TGTGCCAGCAGTTTTTATGGCAGGGTGAACTCTGGAAACACCATATATTTT. Its protein is CASSFYGRVNSGNTIYF.